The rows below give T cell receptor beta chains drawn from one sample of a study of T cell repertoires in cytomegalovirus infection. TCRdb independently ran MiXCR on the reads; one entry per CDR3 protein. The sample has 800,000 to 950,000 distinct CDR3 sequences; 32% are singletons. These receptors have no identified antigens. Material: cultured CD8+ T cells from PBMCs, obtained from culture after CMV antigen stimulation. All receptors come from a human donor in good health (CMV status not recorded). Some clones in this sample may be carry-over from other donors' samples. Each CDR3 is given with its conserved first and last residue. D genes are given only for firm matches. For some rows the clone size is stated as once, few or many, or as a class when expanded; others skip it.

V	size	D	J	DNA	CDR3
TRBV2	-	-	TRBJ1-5	TGTGCCAGCAGTGGGGCAGGGCGGCAGCCCCAGCATTTT	CASSGAGRQPQHF
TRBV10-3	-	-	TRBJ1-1	TGTGCCATCAGGAGGAACTCGGGCACTGAAGCTTTCTTT	CAIRRNSGTEAFF
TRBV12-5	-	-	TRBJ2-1	TGTGCTAGTGAGCAGGACGTGATTAGGGTCTACAATGAGCAGTTCTTC	CASEQDVIRVYNEQFF
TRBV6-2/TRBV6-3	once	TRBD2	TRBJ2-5	TGTGCCAGCACCACCGGGACTAGCGTTGAGACCCAGTACTTC	CASTTGTSVETQYF
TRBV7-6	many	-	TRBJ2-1	TGTGCCAGCAGCCCGGACTATTCGCCAACTGGGAATGAGCAGTTCTTC	CASSPDYSPTGNEQFF
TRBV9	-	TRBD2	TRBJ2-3	TGTGCCAGCAGCGGAGACGGGGGGGCCGCTACCGATACGCAGTATTTT	CASSGDGGAATDTQYF
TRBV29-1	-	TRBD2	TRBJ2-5	TGCAGCGCCCGGGGACTAGCGGAAGAGACCCAGTACTTC	CSARGLAEETQYF
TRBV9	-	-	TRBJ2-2	TGTGCCAGCAGCGTAGCTACCGGGACTGTGAACACCGGGGAGCTGTTTTTT	CASSVATGTVNTGELFF
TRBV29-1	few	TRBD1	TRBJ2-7	TGCAGCGTTGAACACCCAGGGGGCAGGGACTACGAGCAGTACTTC	CSVEHPGGRDYEQYF
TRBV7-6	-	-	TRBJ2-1	TGTGCCAACAGCTTAACGGAGGGGATAGGGCACAATGAGCAGTTCTTC	CANSLTEGIGHNEQFF
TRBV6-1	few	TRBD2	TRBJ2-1	TGTGCCAGCAAAGAAGCGGGGTCCTACAATGAGCAGTTCTTC	CASKEAGSYNEQFF
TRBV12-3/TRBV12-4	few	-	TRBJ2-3	TGTGCCAGCATCTCCGGAGGGGGTCGGGCAGATACGCAGTATTTT	CASISGGGRADTQYF
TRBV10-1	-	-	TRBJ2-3	TGCGCCAGCACCCAGAGGGGATTCGCAGATACGCAGTATTTT	CASTQRGFADTQYF
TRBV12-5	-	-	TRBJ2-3	TGTGCTAGTGGTTTGGAAATACCGTCTGACCAGGGATCTCCAGTAGATACGCATTATTTT	CASGLEIPSDQGSPVDTHYF
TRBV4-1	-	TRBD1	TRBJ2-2	TGCGCCAGCAGCCTAGCGACAGGGGGTAACACCGGGGAGCTGTTTTTT	CASSLATGGNTGELFF
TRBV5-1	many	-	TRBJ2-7	TGCGCCAGCAGCTTGACCCCAGGACGGACCAAGGCGCAGTACTTC	CASSLTPGRTKAQYF
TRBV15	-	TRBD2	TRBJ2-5	TGTGCCACTCAAGCGGGGGGTATTCCAGGAGAGACCCAGTACTTC	CATQAGGIPGETQYF
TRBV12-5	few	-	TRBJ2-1	TGTGCTAGTGGCCCCGAGGAGTCCATCCGGAGCTCCTACAATGAGCAGTTCTTC	CASGPEESIRSSYNEQFF
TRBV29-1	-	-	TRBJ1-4	TGCAGCGTTGAAGAATGGGGAAGGAGGACAAAACTGTTTTTT	CSVEEWGRRTKLFF
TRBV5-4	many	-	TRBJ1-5	TGTGCCAGCAGCTTGGACGGGAATGGTCAGCCCCAGCATTTT	CASSLDGNGQPQHF
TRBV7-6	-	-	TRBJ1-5	TGTGCCAGCAGCCTAGGAGGTCATCCCCAGCATTTT	CASSLGGHPQHF
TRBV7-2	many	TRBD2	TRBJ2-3	TGTGCCAGCAGCTCCCAGGGCGGGGGGCCGTACACAGATACGCAGTATTTT	CASSSQGGGPYTDTQYF
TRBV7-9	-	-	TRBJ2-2	TGTGCCAGCAGCTCCAGGGCTGATGCCGGGGAGCTGTTTTTT	CASSSRADAGELFF
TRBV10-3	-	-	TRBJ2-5	TGTGACATCAGTGGACAGCAACAAGAGACCCAGTACTTC	CDISGQQQETQYF
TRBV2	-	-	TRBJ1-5	TGTGCCAGCAGCTTCCCGAAGGGGGGGAACAATCAGCCCCAGCATTTT	CASSFPKGGNNQPQHF
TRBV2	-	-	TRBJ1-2	TGTGCCAGCAGTGAACACTTAACGGGAGACACCTTC	CASSEHLTGDTF
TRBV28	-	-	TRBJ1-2	TGTGCCAGCAGCTCAGGGGACCCTGGCTACACCTTC	CASSSGDPGYTF
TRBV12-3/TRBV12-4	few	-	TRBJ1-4	TGTGCCAGCAGTTTCCTCCAGGAAAAACTGTTTTTT	CASSFLQEKLFF
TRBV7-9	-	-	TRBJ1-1	TGTGCCAGCAGCCTAGGACAGAGGAACACTGAAGCTTTCTTT	CASSLGQRNTEAFF
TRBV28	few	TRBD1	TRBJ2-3	TGTGCCAGCAGCCACCCGGGACAGGGAGGATCAGATACGCAGTATTTT	CASSHPGQGGSDTQYF
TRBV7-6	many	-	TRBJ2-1	TGTGCCAGCAGCTTAGTGCCCGGGGGTGGCAACAATGAGCAGTTCTTC	CASSLVPGGGNNEQFF
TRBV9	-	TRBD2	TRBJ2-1	TGTGCCAGCAGCGTAGACAGCGGGGGGGCCCTGGTAGTTGAGCAGTTCTTC	CASSVDSGGALVVEQFF
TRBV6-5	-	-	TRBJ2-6	TGTGCCAGCAGTTACTCTGGGGGTGCGGGGACCAACGTCCTGACTTTC	CASSYSGGAGTNVLTF
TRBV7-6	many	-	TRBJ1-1	TGTGCCAGCAGCCCGACTCTGACGGTGAACACTGAAGCTTTCTTT	CASSPTLTVNTEAFF
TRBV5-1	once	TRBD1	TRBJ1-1	TGCGCCAGCAGCTTGGCCTCTACAGGGGGAGGAACTGAAGCTTTCTTT	CASSLASTGGGTEAFF
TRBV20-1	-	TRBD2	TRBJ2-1	TGCAGTGCTAGACCAGAAGGACTAGCGGGGGGTCTGCGGGAGTTCTTC	CSARPEGLAGGLREFF
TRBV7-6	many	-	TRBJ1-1	TGTGCCAGCAGCTTACGCGCTACGAGGCTCGTCGACACTGAAGCTTTCTTT	CASSLRATRLVDTEAFF
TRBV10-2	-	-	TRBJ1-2	TGCGCCAGCAGTGAGTCGAAGTTCTATGGCTACACCTTC	CASSESKFYGYTF
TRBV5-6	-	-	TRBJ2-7	TGTGCCAGCAGCTTTGTTCTAGACTCCTACGAGCAGTACTTC	CASSFVLDSYEQYF
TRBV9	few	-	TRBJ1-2	TGTGCCAGCAGCCCTAATTCAGCTAGGGATGGCTACACCTTC	CASSPNSARDGYTF
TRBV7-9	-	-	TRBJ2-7	TGTGCCAGCAGCTCTCCTCCATCCGGGGAAGAATCGAGCTACGAGCAGTACTTC	CASSSPPSGEESSYEQYF
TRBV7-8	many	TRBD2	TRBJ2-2	TGTGCCAGCAGCTTAGCGGGACTAGCATCCGGGGAGCTGTTTTTT	CASSLAGLASGELFF
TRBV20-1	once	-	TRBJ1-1	TGCAGGGGGAGTCCTCTGAACACTGAAGCTTTCTTT	CRGSPLNTEAFF
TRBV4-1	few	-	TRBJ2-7	TGCGCCAGCAGCCGCGGGACGGTAAATTCCTACGAGCAGTACTTC	CASSRGTVNSYEQYF
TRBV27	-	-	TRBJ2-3	TGTGCCAACAGTTTATCCGGGGGAGATACGCAGTATTTT	CANSLSGGDTQYF
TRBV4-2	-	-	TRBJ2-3	TGTGCCAGCAGCCAAGATCAGGCTAGCCCTTGGTATTTT	CASSQDQASPWYF
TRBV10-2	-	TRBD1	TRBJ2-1	TGCGCCAGCGGAGGACAGGGGAGGTTCAATGAGCAGTTCTTC	CASGGQGRFNEQFF
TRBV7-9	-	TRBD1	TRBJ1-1	TGTGCCAGCAGCGAGAACAGGGGGCTGAACACTGAAGCTTTCTTT	CASSENRGLNTEAFF
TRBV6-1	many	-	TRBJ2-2	TGTGCCAGCAGTCCCTTCCGAGGGACACAGAACACCGGGGAGCTGTTTTTT	CASSPFRGTQNTGELFF
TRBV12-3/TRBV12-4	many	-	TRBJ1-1	TGTGCCAGCAGTCGGCCGAACACTGAAGCTTTCTTT	CASSRPNTEAFF
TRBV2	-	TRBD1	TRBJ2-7	TGTGCCAGCGAAGGGACAGGCTTCTACGAGCAGTACTTC	CASEGTGFYEQYF
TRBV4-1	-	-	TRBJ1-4	TGCGCCAGCAGCCCCGTTCTGGATGAAAAACTGTTTTTT	CASSPVLDEKLFF
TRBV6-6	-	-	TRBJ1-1	TGTGCCAGCATCGGGGAACCCACTGAAGCTTTCTTT	CASIGEPTEAFF
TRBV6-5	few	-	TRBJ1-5	TGTGCCAGCAGTTACTCGGTGGGGAGCAATCAGCCCCAGCATTTT	CASSYSVGSNQPQHF
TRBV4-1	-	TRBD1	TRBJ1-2	TGCGCCAGCAGCCAAGATCTGGGACAGGGGTATGGCTACACCTTC	CASSQDLGQGYGYTF
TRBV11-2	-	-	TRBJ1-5	TGTGCCAGCAGCAAGAGGGCTCATCAGCCCCAGCATTTT	CASSKRAHQPQHF